A single sample gave rise to the 16 T cell receptor beta chains below, sequenced in a study of T cell repertoires in cytomegalovirus infection. What these receptors recognize is not known. TCRdb passed the reads through MiXCR, listing each CDR3 protein once. The sample yields around 300,000 distinct CDR3 sequences, about 25% seen once. The specimen comprised cultured PBMCs, sampled from culture after CMV antigen stimulation. All receptors come from a human donor in good health (CMV status not recorded). Some clones in this sample may be carry-over from other donors' samples.

This clonotype has at least ten counts. This chain uses TRBV7-2 with TRBJ2-1, with TRBD2 identical over 8 bases. The CDR3 is made up of 15 amino acids. The germline V gene has CDR1 SGHTA and CDR2 FQGNSA. Trimming took 5 bases from V and 9 from J; bases not matched to a gene: 12. DNA of the CDR3: TGTGCCAGCAGCCCGGGACCGGGAGGGCACGGTGAGCAGTTCTTC. This sequence encodes CASSPGPGGHGEQFF.

This clonotype was recorded many times. The V and J genes are TRBV7-2 and TRBJ2-5; perhaps TRBD2 as D (6 bases). The CDR3 spans 17 residues. Per the germline V gene, CDR1 is SGHTA and CDR2 is FQGNSA. The V end lost 1 base, the J end lost 10 bases, and 25 bases lay between the germline ends. DNA of the CDR3: TGTGCCAGCAGCTTAGATGGGGGGTTGGGCTCAAAGGATAACCAGTACTTC. Protein: CASSLDGGLGSKDNQYF.

This clonotype has just a few counts. The chain uses TRBV7-2 and TRBJ2-7, with 9 bases matching TRBD2. Germline CDR1 is SGHTA and CDR2 is FQGNSA. Germline trimming cut 5 bases from V and 2 bases from J; bases unmatched to any gene: 4. The CDR3 length is 14 residues. CDR3 in amino acids: CASSLLAGTYEQYF. The DNA for the CDR3 is TGTGCCAGCAGCCTCCTAGCGGGAACCTACGAGCAGTACTTC.

The chain carries TRBV2 and TRBJ1-1; TRBD1 is a possible D gene (5 bases). Trimming cost V 8 bases and J 7 bases, with 11 bases left between them. Per germline, CDR1 SNHLY and CDR2 FYNNEI. CDR3 size: 11 residues. In DNA, the CDR3 is TGTGCCAGCGGCAGGGAGGGTGAAGCTTTCTTT. Translation gives CASGREGEAFF. The complete variable domain, with remaining parts taken from reference TRBV2 and TRBJ1-1, reads EPEVTQTPSHQVTQMGQEVILRCVPISNHLYFYWYRQILGQKVEFLVSFYNNEISEKSEIFDDQFSVERPDGSNFTLKIRSTKLEDSAMYFCASGREGEAFFGQGTRLTVV.

The chain has TRBV20-1 and TRBJ2-3; D is possibly TRBD1 (6 bases). The CDR3 sequence is 14 residues long. V lost 7 bases to trimming and J lost 2 bases, with 16 bases between them. The germline gives CDR1 DFQATT, CDR2 SNEGSKA (reference sequence). CDR3 sequence: CSGRDTSYTDTQYF. CDR3 nucleotides: TGCAGTGGTCGGGACACCTCCTACACAGATACGCAGTATTTT.

As DNA, the CDR3 is TGTGCCAGCAGCCAAGTTCTCCTAGCGGGCGGACGCAATGAGCAGTTCTTC. This translates into CASSQVLLAGGRNEQFF. This chain joins TRBV14 and TRBJ2-1, with TRBD2 matching 8 bases. J gave up 6 bases and V 1 base, and 11 bases lay outside the gene matches. The germline CDR1 and CDR2 sequences are SGHDN and FVKESK. The CDR3 length is 17 residues.

V and J are TRBV12-3 or TRBV12-4 and TRBJ1-1; D perhaps matches TRBD1 (5 bases). The V end lost 2 bases, the J end lost 3 bases, and 7 bases lay between the germline ends. The CDR3 runs 13 residues. The CDR3 DNA reads as TGTGCCAGCAGTTTAAAACAGGACACTGAAGCTTTCTTT. Translated, it gives CASSLKQDTEAFF.

This clonotype was found many times. The chain joins TRBV12-3 or TRBV12-4 to TRBJ2-7; 10 bases are a match to TRBD1. The CDR3 contains 15 residues. J was trimmed by 1 base and V by 6 bases; bases with no gene match: 6. CDR3 coding DNA: TGTGCCAGCAGCAGCCGGGACAGGGGTTCCTACGAGCAGTACTTC. Protein: CASSSRDRGSYEQYF.

This clonotype was seen only a few times. The V call is TRBV12-3 or TRBV12-4, the J call TRBJ2-5; 7 bases are a match to TRBD2. Trimming at V came to 5 bases and at J to 1 base, leaving 1 base not matched to a gene. This CDR3 region has 13 residues. The CDR3 DNA sequence: TGTGCCAGCAGTGGACTAGTCCAAGAGACCCAGTACTTC. The encoded protein is CASSGLVQETQYF.

This clonotype occurred a few times. The V call is TRBV5-1, the J call TRBJ2-3; perhaps TRBD2 as D (6 bases). The germline gives CDR1 SGHRS, CDR2 YFSETQ. This CDR3 has 15 amino acids. Trimming left V 4 bases short and J 0 bases short, with 12 bases between. CDR3 coding DNA: TGCGCCAGCAGCCCACGCGGGGACAGCACAGATACGCAGTATTTT. This sequence encodes CASSPRGDSTDTQYF.

Here the CDR3 reads CSVVTSGTDTGELFF. Written as DNA, the CDR3 is TGCAGCGTAGTGACTAGCGGGACGGACACCGGGGAGCTGTTTTTT. The gene calls are TRBV29-1 and TRBJ2-2, with TRBD2 matching 11 bases. The V and J ends lost 6 bases and 3 bases, in that order; junction bases with no gene match: 6. The CDR3 runs to 15 residues. Germline-derived CDR1 and CDR2 are SQVTM and ANQGSEA.

This chain connects TRBV4-2 to TRBJ1-4; 8 nucleotides line up with TRBD1. The CDR3 has 17 amino acids. Germline CDR1 is LGHNA and CDR2 is YNFKEQ. J lost 3 bases, V lost 1 base, and 7 bases had no gene match. CDR3 region: CASSQGGQGTANEKLFF. CDR3 sequence (DNA): TGTGCCAGCAGCCAAGGCGGACAGGGCACAGCTAATGAAAAACTGTTTTTT.

The chain recombines TRBV5-1 with TRBJ2-5, with TRBD2 matching over 10 bases. CDR3 length equals 17 residues. With V trimmed by 0 bases and J by 5 bases, 10 bases remained unmatched. CDR1 is SGHRS and CDR2 is YFSETQ in the germline V gene. The CDR3 spells CASSLGTSGNSRETQYF. In DNA form, the CDR3 reads TGCGCCAGCAGCTTGGGTACTAGCGGGAACTCCCGGGAGACCCAGTACTTC.

The chain has TRBV20-1 and TRBJ1-5; 8 bases are a match to TRBD1. With 4 bases clipped from V and 10 bases from J, the junction kept 12 bases outside the gene matches. The CDR3 contains 14 residues. Per the germline V gene, CDR1 is DFQATT and CDR2 is SNEGSKA (reference sequence). CDR3 sequence: CSAKSGGWESPQHF. In DNA, the CDR3 is TGCAGTGCTAAGTCAGGGGGCTGGGAAAGCCCCCAGCATTTT.

This clonotype was seen a handful of times. The chain employs TRBV19 and TRBJ2-1; no definite D call. Germline CDR1 LNHDA, CDR2 SQIVND (reference sequence). The CDR3 contains 14 residues. V lost 3 bases and J lost 8, with 14 bases in between. CDR3 nucleotide sequence: TGTGCCAGTAGTATTAACCCTTGGGTAGATGAGCAGTTCTTC. It specifies CASSINPWVDEQFF.

This clonotype was seen only a few times. The chain couples TRBV5-4 to TRBJ1-2; D might be TRBD1 (5 bases). CDR3 length: 13 residues. V was pared by 3 bases and J by 5 bases, with 11 bases between. Germline loops: CDR1 SGHNT, CDR2 YYREEE (reference sequence). As DNA, the CDR3 is TGTGCCAGCAGCTCAGACGACAGTTATGGCTACACCTTC. Protein sequence: CASSSDDSYGYTF.